Listed here is a single T cell receptor beta chain. This sequence may be a read error, since a much larger clone differs from it by one base. Making TCR beta cDNA involved 400 to 600 ng total RNA and a constant-region primer. Modified slightly, ARM-PCR produced TCR beta libraries over three nested multiplex PCR rounds. From the multiplex PCR reads, TCRdb called clonotypes with MiXCR, one entry per CDR3 protein. The table has 25,000 to 35,000 distinct CDR3 sequences, 71% seen once. The data originate from a study of tumor-infiltrating lymphocytes in primary liver carcinoma. Starting material for RNA and DNA co-extraction consisted of about 20-32 mg of unsorted bulk tissue. The TCR originated in a woman aged 25 to 39 with primary liver carcinoma and hepatitis B virus infection. The sequenced material came from liver tumor tissue from sampling region 3. Indicated subset: tumor region T3, left-lateral pole.

The CDR3 nucleotides read TGTGCCAGCAGCTCCCTTGATGGGCAGTCCGGGGAGCTGTTTTGG. The encoded protein is CASSSLDGQSGELFW. This chain uses TRBV11-2 with TRBJ2-2; weak D call: TRBD2 (5 bases). The CDR3 extends over 15 amino acids. Germline CDR1 reads SGHAT; CDR2 reads FQNNGV.